The 27 T cell receptor delta chains below come from one sample, sequenced in a study of γδ T cells in repeated Plasmodium falciparum infection. TCRdb reanalyzed the multiplex PCR reads using CATT. Of 75,000 to 95,000 delta-chain clones detected, 0.8% to 1% appear once; the ten largest clones hold nearly 10%. Bulk repertoires came from Vgamma9/Vdelta2+ or Vdelta2-negative gammadelta T cells flow-sorted from PBMC. The sequenced sample was gamma-delta T cells from blood. All receptors come from a pool of human donors (malaria-infected and uninfected, not separated).

This clone came up many times. The V gene is TRDV1, the J gene TRDJ1; 10 nucleotides match TRDD3. Germline CDR1 TSWWSYY, CDR2 QGS. The CDR3 is 22 amino acids. V lost 0 bases, J lost 8 bases, and 27 bases stayed unmatched. This CDR3 reads CALGELSTGGFGRPPDGIKLIF. Here the CDR3 DNA reads TGTGCTCTTGGGGAACTAAGTACTGGGGGATTCGGTCGCCCCCCGGATGGGATAAAACTCATCTTT.

Ten or more counts support this clone. The same CDR3 is also encoded by other DNA sequences in this sample. The V and J genes are TRDV1 and TRDJ1; the match to TRDD3 covers 12 bases. This CDR3 spans 22 amino acids. The germline V gene encodes CDR1 TSWWSYY and CDR2 QGS. With V trimmed by 2 bases and J by 3 bases, 22 bases remained unmatched. CDR3 protein: CALGETFGSYEEAGGYADKLIF. CDR3 nucleotides: TGTGCTCTTGGGGAAACCTTTGGTTCCTACGAAGAGGCTGGGGGATACGCCGATAAACTCATCTTT.

This clone was counted ten times or more. TCRdb assigns this DNA the protein of a much larger clone, which departs from its translation at residue 12; this likely reflects a read error, and the protein shown comes from translating the DNA. The V call is TRDV1, the J call TRDJ1; weak D call: TRDD3 (6 bases). Germline CDR1 reads TSWWSYY; CDR2 reads QGS. There are 14 residues in the CDR3. CDR3 nucleotide sequence: TGTGCTCTCTGGGGACGATCGTACACCGATAAACCCATCTTT. This codes for CALWGRSYTDKPIF.

This clone has more than one count but fewer than ten. TCRdb has a much larger clone's protein, which differs at residue 13 from the translation of this DNA, likely because of a read error; what is shown is the protein translated from the DNA. The V and J genes are TRDV2 and TRDJ1, with TRDD2 as a possible D gene (6 bases). Per the germline V gene, CDR1 is GEAIGNYY and CDR2 is EKD. The V end lost 0 bases, the J end lost 0 bases, and 37 bases lay between the germline ends. CDR3 size: 24 residues. CDR3 nucleotide sequence: TGTGCCTGTGACACCGTCGGTCCTACACCACCATCTGAGGGACCCCCCTCGTACACCGATAAACTCATCTTT. This encodes CACDTVGPTPPSEGPPSYTDKLIF.

This clone has only a few counts. A far larger clone lies a single base away; this is likely a read error. Other DNA sequences in this sample translate to the same CDR3. V is TRDV2 and J is TRDJ3, with a weak D call TRDD3 (5 bases). Matching the DNA to germline supplied the J gene, which TCRdb does not give. This CDR3 comprises 19 residues. V lost 0 bases and J lost 2, with 16 bases in between. CDR1 GEAIGNYY and CDR2 EKD come from the germline V gene. The CDR3 loop is CACDTAGALRAWDTRQMFF. For the CDR3, the DNA is TGTGCCTGTGACACCGCGGGGGCGCTGAGAGCCTGGGACACCCGACAGATGTTTTTC.

On this clone itself: With a far larger clone one base away, a read error is the likely cause. Other DNA sequences within the sample encode an identical CDR3. The V gene is TRDV1, but the J gene lacks a call; TRDD2 is the table's D call and was not checked against the DNA. The germline gives CDR1 TSWWSYY, CDR2 QGS. The CDR3 sequence is 15 residues long. In nucleotides, the CDR3 is TGTGCTCTTGGGGCTGCCTTCCTGTTTCAGGGAAAACTTATCTTT. Amino acid sequence: CALGAAFLFQGKLIF.

This clone has ten or more counts. Since a far larger clone is one base different, this is likely a read error. Other DNA variants within this sample encode the same CDR3. This rearrangement joins TRDV2 to TRDJ1, with TRDD3 identical over 12 bases. From germline, CDR1 is GEAIGNYY and CDR2 EKD. The CDR3 spans 21 residues. V lost 4 bases to trimming and J lost 1 base; unmatched junction nucleotides: 21. CDR3 amino acids: CACDRCLPTTGGYRSTDKLIF. The CDR3 coding sequence is TGTGCCTGTGATCGGTGCCTTCCCACTACTGGGGGATACAGGTCCACCGATAAACTCATCTTT.

This clone has more than one count but fewer than ten. A far larger clone is off by one base, so a read error is likely. This same CDR3 is encoded by further DNA sequences in the sample. The chain joins TRDV1 to TRDJ1, with D perhaps given as TRDD2 or TRDD3 (5 bases each). This CDR3 has 19 residues. CDR1 and CDR2 from the germline V gene are TSWWSYY and QGS. In DNA, the CDR3 is TGCGCTCTTGGGGAACTCGGGATCCCTACCGAATTAGGAAGGAGTAAACTCATCTTT. This sequence encodes CALGELGIPTELGRSKLIF.

Regarding this clone: The translation of this DNA and the TCRdb protein of a much larger clone differ at residue 9, probably owing to a read error; the protein shown here is translated from the DNA. The V gene is TRDV1, the J gene TRDJ1; D perhaps matches TRDD3 (6 bases). The J gene is absent in TCRdb and was assigned here via DNA matching to germline. The ends were cut back, 4 bases at V and 3 bases at J, with 36 bases in the middle. The germline V gene encodes CDR1 TSWWSYY and CDR2 QGS. CDR3 length equals 22 residues. This CDR3 reads CALGGPSYIKKDMKGIPDKLIF. The CDR3 nucleotides are TGTGCTCTTGGGGGTCCTTCGTATATAAAAAAGGACATGAAGGGGATTCCCGATAAACTCATCTTT.

Notes on this clone: This is likely an artifact of a read error, given a far larger clone one base away. Other DNA sequences of this sample code for an identical CDR3. The chain's CDR3 is CACDTGDAHSWDTRQMFF. CDR3 nucleotide sequence: TGTGCCTGTGACACGGGGGATGCCCACTCCTGGGACACCCGACAGATGTTTTTT. A V gene of TRDV2 was called, but no J gene was assigned; the table's TRDD3 call for D was not verified on the DNA. The CDR3 is 18 amino acids. In germline, CDR1 is GEAIGNYY, CDR2 EKD.

As to this clone: The amino acid sequence in TCRdb belongs to a much larger clone and departs from this DNA's translation at residue 12, likely a sequencing read error; the sequence shown is translated from the DNA. The V and J genes are TRDV1 and TRDJ1, with a tentative D call TRDD1 (5 bases). CDR3 length: 19 residues. Trimming left V 2 bases short and J 0 bases short, with 22 bases between. Germline assignment: CDR1 TSWWSYY and CDR2 QGS. CDR3 bases: TGTGCTCTTGGGGAAATATGGTTCCCCCGAAATGCTTACACCGATAAACTCATCTTT. This gives the protein CALGEIWFPRNAYTDKLIF.

This clone was counted a few times. A far larger clone is just one base off, so this is likely a read error. The same CDR3 arises from other DNA sequences in this sample as well. For the V gene the call is TRDV1; the J gene has no call; the table's D call TRDD3 went unverified against the DNA. Germline CDR1 is TSWWSYY and CDR2 is QGS. CDR3 length: 16 residues. DNA for the CDR3: TGTGCTCTTCTACGCTGGGGGATCCCCTACACCGATAAGCTCATCTTT. It specifies CALLRWGIPYTDKLIF.

This clone was observed a handful of times. The protein held in TCRdb is that of a much larger clone and does not match this DNA's translation at residue 5, likely because of a read error; the protein shown is translated from the DNA. The chain carries TRDV1 and TRDJ1; possible D gene TRDD3, 6 bases. The CDR3 is 18 amino acids. Germline CDR1 and CDR2: TSWWSYY and QGS. The V and J ends lost 4 bases and 3 bases respectively, with 24 bases between them. The CDR3 here is CALGGSRVRLGIPDKLIF. The CDR3 nucleotides read TGTGCTCTTGGGGGAAGTCGGGTACGTTTGGGGATTCCCGATAAACTCATCTTT.

There are many counts of this clone. This rearrangement joins TRDV1 to TRDJ1, with 7 positions matching TRDD1. Since TCRdb gives no J gene, matching the DNA to germline was used here to assign it. Germline trimming cut 2 bases from V and 3 bases from J; bases unmatched to any gene: 12. The CDR3 spans 17 residues. Germline-derived CDR1 and CDR2 are TSWWSYY and QGS. The CDR3 region is CALGEEIAMSSADKLIF. The CDR3 coding sequence is TGTGCTCTTGGGGAAGAAATAGCGATGAGCTCCGCCGATAAACTCATCTTT.

This clone was picked up a small number of times. TCRdb has a much larger clone's protein, which differs at residue 8 from the translation of this DNA, likely because of a read error; what is shown is the protein translated from the DNA. The V and J genes are TRDV1 and TRDJ1; D call uncertain. This CDR3 comprises 19 residues. Trimming cost V 0 bases and J 4 bases, with 24 bases left between them. Germline assignment: CDR1 TSWWSYY and CDR2 QGS. The CDR3 DNA reads TGTGCTCTTGGGGAACTTGTCCCACGAGACCCACGCGGAAACGATAAACTCATCTTT. Protein sequence: CALGELVPRDPRGNDKLIF.

This clone has just a few counts. TCRdb assigns this DNA the protein of a much larger clone, which departs from its translation at residue 7; this likely reflects a read error, and the protein shown comes from translating the DNA. The sample carries other DNA sequences with the same CDR3. The CDR3 loop is CALGEGPVGGYMTDKLIF. CDR3 coding DNA: TGTGCTCTTGGGGAAGGGCCTGTTGGGGGATACATGACCGATAAACTCATCTTT. The chain couples TRDV1 to TRDJ1; 10 positions match TRDD3. V lost 2 bases to trimming and J lost 2 bases; unmatched junction nucleotides: 11. Per the germline V gene, CDR1 is TSWWSYY and CDR2 is QGS. The CDR3 is 18 amino acids.

This clone was observed a handful of times. Given a far larger clone just one base away, this is likely a sequencing read error. At the DNA level, this CDR3 is encoded by other sequences in the same sample as well. This rearrangement joins TRDV1 to TRDJ1; 10 bases are a match to TRDD3. Germline CDR1 is TSWWSYY and CDR2 is QGS. The CDR3 totals 17 residues. V was pared by 9 bases and J by 4 bases, with 17 bases of the junction left unmatched. The CDR3 DNA sequence: TGTGCTCTCGGAATGAGGGGGATACGCCGCGTGTTCGATAAACTCATCTTT. This gives the protein CALGMRGIRRVFDKLIF.

Comments on this clone: Given a far larger clone just one base away, this is likely a sequencing read error. Other DNA sequences from this sample encode an identical CDR3 as well. The J gene is TRDJ3, the V gene TRDV2; perhaps TRDD3 as D (6 bases). The J gene is absent in TCRdb and was assigned here via DNA matching to germline. The germline gives CDR1 GEAIGNYY, CDR2 EKD. The CDR3 is made up of 19 amino acids. CDR3 sequence reads: CACDTGGYLSSWDTRQMFF. The CDR3 DNA reads as TGTGCCTGTGACACTGGGGGGTACCTAAGCTCCTGGGACACCCGGCAGATGTTTTTC.

This clone was found a few times. Given a far larger clone just one base away, this is likely a sequencing read error. Additional DNA sequences in this sample encode the identical CDR3. The rearrangement uses TRDV1 and TRDJ1; 10 bases line up with TRDD3. Because TCRdb records no J gene, it was assigned here through a match of the DNA to germline. V gave up 3 bases and J gave up 1 base; unmatched junction bases: 35. CDR3 length: 26 amino acids. The germline CDR1 and CDR2 sequences are TSWWSYY and QGS. CDR3 nucleotides: TGTGCTCTTGGGGAGCGCCACATCCCTTCCTCTTGGGTACTGGGGGATCAGCCCGCTTTCACCGATAAACTCATCTTT. This encodes CALGERHIPSSWVLGDQPAFTDKLIF.

In its sample, this clone was seen a few times. TCRdb pairs this DNA with a much larger clone's protein that differs at residue 3, likely a read error; the protein shown was translated from the DNA. This chain connects TRDV2 to TRDJ1, with D possibly being TRDD3 (5 bases). CDR3 length: 15 residues. Germline assignment: CDR1 GEAIGNYY and CDR2 EKD. The CDR3 spells CARDHGEHYTDKLIF. The CDR3 DNA reads as TGTGCCCGTGACCATGGGGAACATTACACCGATAAACTCATCTTT.

Turning to this clone: TCRdb's listed protein matches a much larger clone and diverges from this DNA's translation at residue 9, likely through a read error; the protein shown comes from the DNA. The CDR3 region has the DNA TGTGCTCTTGGGGAACTAATCCTAACTACTGGGGGATCCGATAAACTCATCTTT. This gives the protein CALGELILTTGGSDKLIF. The V call is TRDV1, the J call TRDJ1; TRDD3 aligns across 10 bases. The J gene, left out of TCRdb, was set here by checking the DNA against germline. This CDR3 region has 18 residues. V shed 0 bases and J 3 bases; nucleotides not matched to a gene: 10. Germline V CDR1 and CDR2: TSWWSYY, QGS.

Note on this clone: This DNA's translation and the protein TCRdb lists, from a much larger clone, do not match at residue 14, likely due to a read error; the protein shown is translated from the DNA. V usage is TRDV2 and J usage is TRDJ1; TRDD3 agrees at 9 bases. In the absence of a J gene in TCRdb, the DNA was matched to germline to assign it here. Trimming removed 0 bases from V and 3 bases from J; junction bases left unmatched: 16. The CDR3 runs to 19 residues. Germline CDR1 is GEAIGNYY and CDR2 is EKD. CDR3 loop: CACDTVGTGGPKYSDKLIF. CDR3 in DNA: TGTGCCTGTGACACCGTTGGTACTGGGGGACCAAAGTACTCCGATAAACTCATCTTT.

The sample holds a few counts of this clone. The TCRdb record carries a much larger clone's protein, which differs from this DNA's translation at residue 6; a read error is the likely cause, and the protein listed here is the DNA translation. The CDR3 nucleotides are TGTGCTCTTGGGGAACTTCCCGTCGGCTCCTGGGACACCCGACAGATGTTTTTC. It encodes CALGELPVGSWDTRQMFF. This sequence joins TRDV1 and TRDJ3; the D is unclear. Per the germline V gene, CDR1 is TSWWSYY and CDR2 is QGS. The V gene lost 0 bases and the J gene lost 0 bases, with 9 bases spanning the gap. The CDR3 loop spans 18 amino acids.

This clone occurred many times. The protein that TCRdb holds for this DNA derives from a much larger clone and differs from the translated DNA at residue 12, which likely indicates a read error; the protein shown here is translated from the DNA. The V gene is TRDV2; the J gene was not called; TRDD3 is taken as the D call from the table, unchecked against the DNA. In germline, CDR1 is GEAIGNYY, CDR2 EKD. CDR3 length equals 14 residues. This CDR3 is CACESLGISDKPIF. The CDR3 DNA follows: TGTGCCTGTGAGTCCCTGGGGATCTCCGATAAACCCATCTTT.

Only a few counts were recorded for this clone. The protein in TCRdb stems from a much larger clone and differs at residue 6 from this DNA's translation, likely a read error; here the protein is translated from the DNA. CDR3 protein: CACDGPGDTGENTDKLIF. The DNA of the CDR3 is TGTGCCTGTGACGGACCGGGGGATACAGGGGAAAACACCGATAAACTCATCTTT. The genes are TRDV2 and TRDJ1, with 9 nucleotides matching TRDD3. TCRdb is silent on the J gene; assignment here came from matching the DNA to germline. Per germline, CDR1 GEAIGNYY and CDR2 EKD. There are 18 residues in the CDR3. Trimming cost V 3 bases and J 0 bases; bases outside gene matches: 13.

Points on this clone: TCRdb attributes to this sequence the protein of a much larger clone, which differs from the DNA translation at residue 6; a read error is likely, and the protein displayed is translated from the DNA. The chain uses TRDV1 and TRDJ1; 7 bases match TRDD3. V lost 3 bases to trimming and J lost 0 bases; unmatched junction nucleotides: 16. The CDR3 totals 19 residues. CDR1 is TSWWSYY and CDR2 is QGS in the germline V gene. The CDR3: CALGESSSLGVHHTDKLIF. DNA of the CDR3: TGTGCTCTTGGGGAGTCTAGTAGTCTGGGGGTCCACCACACCGATAAACTCATCTTT.

This clone was observed a few times. The protein that TCRdb holds for this DNA derives from a much larger clone and differs from the translated DNA at residue 6, which likely indicates a read error; the protein shown here is translated from the DNA. This chain links TRDV2 with TRDJ1, with a weak D call TRDD3 (7 bases). The J gene comes from matching the DNA to germline here; TCRdb lacks it. Trimming left V 4 bases short and J 6 bases short, with 35 bases between. Germline V gene data show CDR1 as GEAIGNYY and CDR2 as EKD. The CDR3 totals 20 residues. CDR3 sequence reads: CACDRTPTGDSEHVRNKLIF. CDR3 in DNA: TGTGCCTGTGATAGAACTCCTACGGGGGATTCCGAACATGTGAGGAATAAACTCATCTTT.